Detailed here is one T cell receptor beta chain. Its antigen is unknown. This record comes from a study of cytomegalovirus exposure and HLA in healthy donors. Clones were read by immunoSEQ multiplex PCR, and TCRdb kept only the in-frame ones, dropping some. The repertoire holds about 240,000 clones, with approximately 87% as singletons. The study's findings and limits: One later analysis, an examination of the 120 validation repertoires, found that first-cohort TCR clusters tended to co-occur in them. It was confirmed in vitro that a few of the CMV-associated chains were specific for CMV antigens.

The CDR3 is 14 amino acids. Germline V gene lookup returns CDR1 MNHEY and CDR2 SVGAGI. The ends were cut back, 0 bases at V and 4 bases at J, with 8 bases in the middle. The sequenced sample consisted of PBMCs. V gene TRBV6-5 combines with J gene TRBJ2-3; D may be TRBD1 (6 bases). The source is a man between 18 and 35 years old in good health and CMV-seronegative. CDR3 amino acids: CASSYSGAADTQYF. The CDR3, as DNA: TGTGCCAGCAGTTACTCGGGGGCAGCAGATACGCAGTATTTT.